This paragraph covers one T cell receptor (beta chain) sequence. The CDR3 totals 15 residues. Losses at the gene ends were 4 bases for V and 5 bases for J; bases not matched to a gene: 11. Germline V gene lookup returns CDR1 SGHRS and CDR2 YFSETQ. When replicate PCRs were run on sorted subsets, they used about 200 ng DNA, about 30,000 T cell genomes. Using immunoSEQ multiplex PCR, the repertoire was profiled, and TCRdb retains in-frame clones only, with some absent. The sample has about 2,500,000 clones; around nine tenths are singletons. This sample is part of a study of shared clonotypes between healthy human individuals.

The specimen sequenced was naive CD4+ T cells sorted from blood. As for subset: CD45RA+ positively selected. J is TRBJ2-5 and V is TRBV5-1; 7 bases map to TRBD1. The sequence derives from a man younger than 35 in good health. The DNA for the CDR3 is TGCGCCAGCAGCGCCGCAGGGGGATCCGGTGAGACCCAGTACTTC. As protein: CASSAAGGSGETQYF. Drawing the rest from reference TRBV5-1 and TRBJ2-5, the complete variable domain is KAGVTQTPRYLIKTRGQQVTLSCSPISGHRSVSWYQQTPGQGLQFLFEYFSETQRNKGNFPGRFSGRQFSNSRSEMNVSTLELGDSALYLCASSAAGGSGETQYFGPGTRLLVL.